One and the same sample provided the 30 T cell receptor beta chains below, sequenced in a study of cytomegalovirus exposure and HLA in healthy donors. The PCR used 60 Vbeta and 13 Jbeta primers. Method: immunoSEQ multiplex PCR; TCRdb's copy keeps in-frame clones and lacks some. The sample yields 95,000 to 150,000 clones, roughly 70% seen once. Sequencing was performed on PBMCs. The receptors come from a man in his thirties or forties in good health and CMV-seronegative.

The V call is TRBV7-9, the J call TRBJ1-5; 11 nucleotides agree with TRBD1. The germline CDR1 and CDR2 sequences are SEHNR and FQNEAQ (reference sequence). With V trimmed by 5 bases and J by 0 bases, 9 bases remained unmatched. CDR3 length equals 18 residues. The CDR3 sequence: CASSKGQGAQYSNQPQHF. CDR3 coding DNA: TGTGCCAGCAGCAAAGGACAGGGGGCCCAGTATAGCAATCAGCCCCAGCATTTT.

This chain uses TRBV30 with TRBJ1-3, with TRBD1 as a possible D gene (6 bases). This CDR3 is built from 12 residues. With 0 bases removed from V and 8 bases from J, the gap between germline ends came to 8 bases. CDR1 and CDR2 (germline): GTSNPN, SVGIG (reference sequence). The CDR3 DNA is TGTGCCTGGAGTGTAGGGGGAGACACCATATATTTT. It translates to CAWSVGGDTIYF.

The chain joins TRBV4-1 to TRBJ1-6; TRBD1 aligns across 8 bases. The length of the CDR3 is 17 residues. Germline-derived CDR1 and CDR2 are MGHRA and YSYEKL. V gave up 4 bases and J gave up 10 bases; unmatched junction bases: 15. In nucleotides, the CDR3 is TGCGCCAGCAGCCCGCGGGGGACAGGAGCCCCCGGCTCACCCCTCCACTTT. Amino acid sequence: CASSPRGTGAPGSPLHF.

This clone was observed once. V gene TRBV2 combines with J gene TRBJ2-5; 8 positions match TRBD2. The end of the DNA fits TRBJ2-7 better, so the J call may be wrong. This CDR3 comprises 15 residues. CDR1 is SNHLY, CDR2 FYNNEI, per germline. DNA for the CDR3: TGTGCCAGCAGGCCGGAACCCGGGACTAGCTACGAGCAGTACTTC. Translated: CASRPEPGTSYEQYF.

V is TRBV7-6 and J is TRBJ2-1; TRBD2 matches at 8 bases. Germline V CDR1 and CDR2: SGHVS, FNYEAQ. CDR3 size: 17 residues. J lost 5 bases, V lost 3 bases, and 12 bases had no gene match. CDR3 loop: CASSLPSGQYGDNEQFF. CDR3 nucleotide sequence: TGTGCCAGCAGCTTGCCTAGCGGGCAATATGGGGACAATGAGCAGTTCTTC.

CDR3: CASSQENRDRLSGYTF. In DNA form, the CDR3 reads TGCGCCAGCAGCCAGGAGAATAGGGACAGGTTATCTGGCTACACCTTC. The chain joins TRBV4-3 to TRBJ1-2; 8 positions match TRBD1. J lost 7 bases, V lost 3 bases, and 13 bases had no gene match. CDR3 length: 16 residues. Germline V gene lookup returns CDR1 LGHNA and CDR2 YSLEER.

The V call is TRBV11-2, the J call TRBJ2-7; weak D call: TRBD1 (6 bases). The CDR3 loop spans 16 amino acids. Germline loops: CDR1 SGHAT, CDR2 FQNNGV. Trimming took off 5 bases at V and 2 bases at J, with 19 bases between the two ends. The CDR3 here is CASSPAPDSSPYEQYF. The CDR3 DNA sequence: TGTGCCAGCAGCCCAGCCCCGGACAGCAGCCCCTACGAGCAGTACTTC.

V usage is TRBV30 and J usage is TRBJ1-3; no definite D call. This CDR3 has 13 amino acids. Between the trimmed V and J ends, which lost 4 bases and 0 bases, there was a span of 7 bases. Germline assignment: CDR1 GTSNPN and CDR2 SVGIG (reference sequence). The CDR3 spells CAWNHSSGNTIYF. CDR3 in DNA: TGTGCCTGGAACCATAGCTCTGGAAACACCATATATTTT.

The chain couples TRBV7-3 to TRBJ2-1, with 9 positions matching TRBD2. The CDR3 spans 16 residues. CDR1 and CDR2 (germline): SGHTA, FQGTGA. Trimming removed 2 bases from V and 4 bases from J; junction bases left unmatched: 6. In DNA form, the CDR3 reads TGTGCCAGCAGCTTATTGGCGGGGGGGCCTTACAATGAGCAGTTCTTC. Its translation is CASSLLAGGPYNEQFF.

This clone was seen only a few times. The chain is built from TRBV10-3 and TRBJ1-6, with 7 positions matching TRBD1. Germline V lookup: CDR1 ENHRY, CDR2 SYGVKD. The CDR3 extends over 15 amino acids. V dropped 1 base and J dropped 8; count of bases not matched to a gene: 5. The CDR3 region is CAISEWGQGDSPLHF. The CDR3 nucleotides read TGTGCCATCAGTGAGTGGGGCCAGGGGGATTCACCCCTCCACTTT.

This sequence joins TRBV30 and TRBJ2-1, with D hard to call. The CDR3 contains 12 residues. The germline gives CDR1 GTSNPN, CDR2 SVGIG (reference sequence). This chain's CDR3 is CAGQEFYNEQFF. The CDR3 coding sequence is TGTGCTGGGCAGGAATTCTACAATGAGCAGTTCTTC.

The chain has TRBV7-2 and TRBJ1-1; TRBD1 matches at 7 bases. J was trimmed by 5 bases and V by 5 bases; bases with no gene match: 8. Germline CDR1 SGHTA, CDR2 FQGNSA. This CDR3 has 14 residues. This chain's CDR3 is CASSTRQGVTEAFF. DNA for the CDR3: TGTGCCAGCAGCACCCGGCAGGGGGTGACTGAAGCTTTCTTT.

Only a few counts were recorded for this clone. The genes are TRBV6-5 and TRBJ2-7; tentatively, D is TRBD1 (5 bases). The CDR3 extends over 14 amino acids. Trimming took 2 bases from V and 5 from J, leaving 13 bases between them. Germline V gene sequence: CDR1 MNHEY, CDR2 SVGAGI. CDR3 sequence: CASSYGQGPNEQYF. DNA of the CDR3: TGTGCCAGCAGTTACGGGCAGGGTCCGAACGAGCAGTACTTC.

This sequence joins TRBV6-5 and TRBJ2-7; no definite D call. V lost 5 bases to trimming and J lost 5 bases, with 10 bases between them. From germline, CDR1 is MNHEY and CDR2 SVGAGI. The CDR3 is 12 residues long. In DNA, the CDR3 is TGTGCCAGCAGTAGCCGGGTCGACGAGCAGTACTTC. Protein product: CASSSRVDEQYF.

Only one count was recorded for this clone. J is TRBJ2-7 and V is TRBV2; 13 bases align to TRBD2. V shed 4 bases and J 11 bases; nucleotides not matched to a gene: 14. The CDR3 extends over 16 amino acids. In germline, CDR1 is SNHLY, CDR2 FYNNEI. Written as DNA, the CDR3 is TGTGCCAGCAGTGCCCGTGCTCCGGGACTAGCGGGGAGGGAGTACTTC. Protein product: CASSARAPGLAGREYF. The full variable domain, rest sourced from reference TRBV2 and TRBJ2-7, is EPEVTQTPSHQVTQMGQEVILRCVPISNHLYFYWYRQILGQKVEFLVSFYNNEISEKSEIFDDQFSVERPDGSNFTLKIRSTKLEDSAMYFCASSARAPGLAGREYFGPGTRLTVT.

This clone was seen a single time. The CDR3 nucleotides read TGTGCCAGTAGTATAGTACATCAAATGCGGGCGCAAGGTTCACCCCTCCACTTT. It yields the protein CASSIVHQMRAQGSPLHF. This rearrangement joins TRBV19 to TRBJ1-6; D uncertain. From germline, CDR1 is LNHDA and CDR2 SQIVND (reference sequence). The CDR3 spans 18 residues. The V end was cut by 1 base, the J end by 9 bases, with 22 bases between.

In nucleotides, the CDR3 is TGCAGCGTTGAATTCGGGACAGGGTTTAGTAATGAAAAACTGTTTTTT. The encoded protein is CSVEFGTGFSNEKLFF. The V and J genes are TRBV29-1 and TRBJ1-4, with TRBD1 matching over 9 bases. Germline V CDR1 and CDR2: SQVTM, ANQGSEA. The CDR3 sequence is 16 residues long. Unmatched junction bases numbered 8, after V lost 2 bases and J lost 4 bases.

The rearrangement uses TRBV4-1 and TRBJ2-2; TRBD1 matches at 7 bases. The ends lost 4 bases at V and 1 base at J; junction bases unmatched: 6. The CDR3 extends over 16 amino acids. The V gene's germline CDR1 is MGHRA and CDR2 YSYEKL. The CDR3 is CASSRKQGQNTGELFF. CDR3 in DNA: TGCGCCAGCAGCCGCAAACAGGGGCAGAACACCGGGGAGCTGTTTTTT.

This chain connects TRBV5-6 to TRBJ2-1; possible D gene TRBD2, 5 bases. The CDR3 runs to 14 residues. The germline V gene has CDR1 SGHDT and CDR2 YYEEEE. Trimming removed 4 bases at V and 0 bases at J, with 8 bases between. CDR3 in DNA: TGTGCCAGCAGCGGACTGTCCTCCTACAATGAGCAGTTCTTC. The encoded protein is CASSGLSSYNEQFF.

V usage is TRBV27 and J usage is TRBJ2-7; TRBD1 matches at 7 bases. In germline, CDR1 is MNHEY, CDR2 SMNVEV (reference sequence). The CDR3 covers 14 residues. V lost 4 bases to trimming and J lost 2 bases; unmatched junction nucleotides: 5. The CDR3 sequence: CASSYTGTAYEQYF. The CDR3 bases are TGTGCCAGCAGTTACACCGGGACAGCCTACGAGCAGTACTTC.

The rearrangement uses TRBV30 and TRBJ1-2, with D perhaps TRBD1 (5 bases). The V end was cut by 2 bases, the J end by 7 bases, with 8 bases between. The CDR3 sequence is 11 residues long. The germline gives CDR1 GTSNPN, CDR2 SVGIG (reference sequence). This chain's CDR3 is CAWSLRAGYTF. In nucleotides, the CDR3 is TGTGCCTGGAGTCTCAGGGCTGGCTACACCTTC.

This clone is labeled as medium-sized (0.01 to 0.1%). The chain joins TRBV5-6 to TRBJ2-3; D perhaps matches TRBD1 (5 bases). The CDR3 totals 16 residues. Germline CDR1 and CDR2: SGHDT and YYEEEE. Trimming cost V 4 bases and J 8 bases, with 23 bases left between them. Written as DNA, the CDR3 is TGTGCCAGCAGCCCTCGTAAGGGCGGCTCCCAGGGTACGCAGTATTTT. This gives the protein CASSPRKGGSQGTQYF.

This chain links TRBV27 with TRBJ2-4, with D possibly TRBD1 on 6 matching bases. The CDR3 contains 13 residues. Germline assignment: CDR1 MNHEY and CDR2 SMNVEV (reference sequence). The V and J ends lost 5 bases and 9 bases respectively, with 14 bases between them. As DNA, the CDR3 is TGTGCCAGCAGTCAAACAGGGATCGCCATTCAGTACTTC. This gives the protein CASSQTGIAIQYF.

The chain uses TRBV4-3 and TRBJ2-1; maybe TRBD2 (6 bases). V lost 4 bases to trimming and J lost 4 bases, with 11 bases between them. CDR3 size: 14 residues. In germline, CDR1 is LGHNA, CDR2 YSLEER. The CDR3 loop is CASSRDSEYNEQFF. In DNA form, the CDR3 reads TGCGCCAGCAGCCGGGACTCCGAGTACAATGAGCAGTTCTTC.

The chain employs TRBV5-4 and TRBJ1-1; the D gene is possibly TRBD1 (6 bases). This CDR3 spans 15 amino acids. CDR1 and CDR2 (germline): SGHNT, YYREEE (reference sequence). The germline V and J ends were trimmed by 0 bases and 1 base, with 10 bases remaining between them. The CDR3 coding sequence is TGTGCCAGCAGCTTGGTGGACAGAAGGAACACTGAAGCTTTCTTT. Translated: CASSLVDRRNTEAFF.

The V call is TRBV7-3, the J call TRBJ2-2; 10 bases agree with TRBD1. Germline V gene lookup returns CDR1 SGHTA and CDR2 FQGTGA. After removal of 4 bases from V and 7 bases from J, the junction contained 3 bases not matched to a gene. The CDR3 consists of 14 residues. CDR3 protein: CASSWDRGGGELFF. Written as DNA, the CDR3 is TGTGCCAGCAGCTGGGACAGGGGCGGCGGGGAGCTGTTTTTT.

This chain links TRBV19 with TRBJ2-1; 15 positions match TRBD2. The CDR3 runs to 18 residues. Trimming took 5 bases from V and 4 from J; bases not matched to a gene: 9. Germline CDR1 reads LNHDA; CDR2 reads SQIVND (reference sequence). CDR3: CASSAKPGLAGGYNEQFF. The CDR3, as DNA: TGTGCCAGTAGTGCCAAACCGGGACTAGCGGGGGGATACAATGAGCAGTTCTTC.

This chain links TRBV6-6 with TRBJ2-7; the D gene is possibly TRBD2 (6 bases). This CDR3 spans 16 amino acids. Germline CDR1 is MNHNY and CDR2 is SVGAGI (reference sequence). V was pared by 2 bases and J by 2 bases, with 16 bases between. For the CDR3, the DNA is TGTGCCAGCAGTTACCCCCTAGGAGGGACCCCCTACGAGCAGTACTTC. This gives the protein CASSYPLGGTPYEQYF.

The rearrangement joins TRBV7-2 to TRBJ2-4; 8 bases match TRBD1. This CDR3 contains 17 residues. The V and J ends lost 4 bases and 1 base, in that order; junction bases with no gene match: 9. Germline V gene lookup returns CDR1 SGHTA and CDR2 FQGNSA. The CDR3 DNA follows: TGTGCCAGCAGCTCAGGGCAGGGGGCTTCGGCCAAAAACATTCAGTACTTC. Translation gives CASSSGQGASAKNIQYF.

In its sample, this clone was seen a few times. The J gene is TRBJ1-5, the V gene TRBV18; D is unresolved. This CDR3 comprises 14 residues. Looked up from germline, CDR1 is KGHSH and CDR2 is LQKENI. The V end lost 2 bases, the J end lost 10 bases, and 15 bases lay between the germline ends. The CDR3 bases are TGTGCCAGCTCACCAACCCGAAGCCTAGAACCCCAGCATTTT. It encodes CASSPTRSLEPQHF.